The 24 T cell receptor beta chains below all came from one sample that was sequenced in a study of T cell repertoires and HLA-DP antigens (dated 2018 in TCRdb). Their recognized antigens are unknown. Libraries were constructed by the immunoSEQ multiplex PCR assay. Held by TCRdb, this immuneACCESS table contains in-frame sequences only and omits some clones. Under half of the omission traces to an unresolved V gene where checked; the cause of the rest is unknown. In all, the sample holds over 100,000 clones, and 80% to 95% of those were seen once. The ten largest clones capture about 0.27% of the sample. Material for sequencing was CD4+ T cells from PBMCs. These TCRs come from a woman under 30 in good health and CMV-seronegative.

The gene calls are TRBV15 and TRBJ2-1; D unresolved. Between the trimmed V and J ends, which lost 2 bases and 8 bases, there was a span of 25 bases. The CDR3 length is 18 residues. Per germline, CDR1 LNHNV and CDR2 YYDKDF (reference sequence). CDR3 DNA sequence: TGTGCCACCAGCAGACGAAGACCCGCCCTCCTCGTTCCCCATGAGCAGTTCTTC. It codes for CATSRRRPALLVPHEQFF.

In its sample, this clone was seen once. The rearrangement links TRBV5-4 to TRBJ2-3; TRBD1 matches 7 bases. The CDR3 consists of 14 residues. V was pared by 4 bases and J by 6 bases, with 8 bases of the junction left unmatched. Germline CDR1 and CDR2: SGHNT and YYREEE (reference sequence). This CDR3 is CASSTGQVTDTQYF. CDR3 DNA sequence: TGTGCCAGCAGCACCGGACAGGTCACCGATACGCAGTATTTT.

The chain joins TRBV5-5 to TRBJ2-7; a weak D match, TRBD1 (5 bases). The CDR3 consists of 15 residues. V gave up 0 bases and J gave up 0 bases, with 10 bases separating them. Germline V gene lookup returns CDR1 SGHKS and CDR2 YYEKEE (reference sequence). The CDR3, as DNA: TGTGCCAGCAGCTTGGAGGGGTCTCACTCCTACGAGCAGTACTTC. Protein: CASSLEGSHSYEQYF.

CDR3 sequence: CASSERTGGAFYEQYF. CDR3 coding DNA: TGTGCCAGCAGCGAAAGGACAGGGGGCGCTTTTTACGAGCAGTACTTC. V gene TRBV5-5 combines with J gene TRBJ2-7, with 11 nucleotides matching TRBD1. V lost 4 bases to trimming and J lost 4 bases; unmatched junction nucleotides: 10. Per the germline V gene, CDR1 is SGHKS and CDR2 is YYEKEE (reference sequence). The CDR3 has 16 residues.

The V call is TRBV7-6, the J call TRBJ2-7, with D possibly being TRBD2 (7 bases). The CDR3 spans 13 residues. Trimming took 2 bases from V and 8 from J, leaving 13 bases between them. CDR1 and CDR2 from the germline V gene are SGHVS and FNYEAQ. The CDR3 sequence: CASSLRAGAQQYV. CDR3 DNA sequence: TGTGCCAGCAGCTTACGGGCGGGGGCCCAGCAGTACGTC.

This chain uses TRBV6-5 with TRBJ2-5, with a weak D call TRBD2 (6 bases). Germline V gives CDR1 MNHEY, CDR2 SVGAGI. This CDR3 contains 13 residues. Trimming took off 6 bases at V and 5 bases at J, with 13 bases between the two ends. CDR3 DNA sequence: TGTGCCAGCAGATCGACGGGGAGGGAGACCCAGTACTTC. It specifies CASRSTGRETQYF.

The chain joins TRBV6-6 to TRBJ2-6, with D possibly being TRBD2 (5 bases). Germline V CDR1 and CDR2: MNHNY, SVGAGI (reference sequence). V lost 0 bases, J lost 2 bases, and 8 bases lay in between. This CDR3 has 16 amino acids. The CDR3 region has the DNA TGTGCCAGCAGTTACTCATCCGGGGCTGGGGCCAACGTCCTGACTTTC. It translates to CASSYSSGAGANVLTF.

The V and J genes are TRBV6-5 and TRBJ2-1; tentatively, D is TRBD2 (5 bases). The V gene's germline CDR1 is MNHEY and CDR2 SVGAGI. This CDR3 comprises 16 residues. V lost 2 bases to trimming and J lost 7 bases, with 18 bases between them. The CDR3 loop is CASSYEGGIRPNEQFF. The DNA for the CDR3 is TGTGCCAGCAGTTACGAGGGCGGAATTAGGCCAAATGAGCAGTTCTTC.

The chain uses TRBV7-2 and TRBJ1-5; the D gene is possibly TRBD1 (5 bases). Germline V gives CDR1 SGHTA, CDR2 FQGNSA. This CDR3 region has 15 residues. Between the trimmed V and J ends, which lost 3 bases and 4 bases, there was a span of 13 bases. CDR3: CASSFTGTVNQPQHF. CDR3 bases: TGTGCCAGCAGCTTTACCGGGACGGTGAATCAGCCCCAGCATTTT.

CDR3 in amino acids: CASSLSGRDTGELFF. The CDR3 DNA follows: TGTGCCAGCAGTTTGAGCGGGAGGGACACCGGGGAGCTGTTTTTT. The rearrangement joins TRBV28 to TRBJ2-2; 10 bases are shared with TRBD2. Germline V gene sequence: CDR1 MDHEN, CDR2 SYDVKM. Germline trimming cut 3 bases from V and 3 bases from J; bases unmatched to any gene: 1. CDR3 length: 15 residues.

The chain has TRBV7-9 and TRBJ1-5; perhaps TRBD1 as D (5 bases). Trimming left V 1 base short and J 7 bases short, with 14 bases between. Germline values: CDR1 SEHNR, CDR2 FQNEAQ (reference sequence). This CDR3 comprises 15 residues. CDR3 bases: TGTGCCAGCAGCTTAGGGCCAGGGATTCTGCAGCCCCAGCATTTT. Translation: CASSLGPGILQPQHF.

This clone has more than one count but fewer than ten. The rearrangement links TRBV6-5 to TRBJ2-1, with 7 bases fitting TRBD2. There are 15 residues in the CDR3. Germline V lookup: CDR1 MNHEY, CDR2 SVGAGI. Trimming at V came to 5 bases and at J to 4 bases, leaving 8 bases not matched to a gene. CDR3 bases: TGTGCCAGCAGTGCTCCCGGGACTAAGTACAATGAGCAGTTCTTC. Translating gives CASSAPGTKYNEQFF.

The chain recombines TRBV21-1 with TRBJ1-3; TRBD1, the table's D call, was not compared with the DNA. TRBV21-1 is a pseudogene locus. The CDR3 contains 14 residues. The DNA of the CDR3 is TGTGCCGGCTTGGCATGTCACCCTGGAAACACCATATATTTT. Translated, it gives CAGLACHPGNTIYF.

The genes are TRBV28 and TRBJ1-1, with D tentatively TRBD1 (6 bases). The germline V and J ends were trimmed by 3 bases and 10 bases, with 12 bases remaining between them. CDR1 is MDHEN and CDR2 is SYDVKM in the germline V gene. The CDR3 has 12 residues. In nucleotides, the CDR3 is TGTGCCAGCAGTTTGCAGGGGTGGGGAGCTTTCTTT. This translates into CASSLQGWGAFF. Combining the CDR3 with reference TRBV28 and TRBJ1-1 gives the whole variable domain DVKVTQSSRYLVKRTGEKVFLECVQDMDHENMFWYRQDPGLGLRLIYFSYDVKMKEKGDIPEGYSVSREKKERFSLILESASTNQTSMYLCASSLQGWGAFFGQGTRLTVV.

This clone showed up just a few times. V gene TRBV10-1 combines with J gene TRBJ1-1; no reliable D call. V was pared by 3 bases and J by 2 bases, with 4 bases between. The CDR3 loop spans 12 amino acids. Germline loops: CDR1 WNHNN, CDR2 SYGVQD (reference sequence). In DNA, the CDR3 is TGCGCCAGCAGTGACCCTAACACTGAAGCTTTCTTT. Amino acid sequence: CASSDPNTEAFF.

The genes are TRBV5-4 and TRBJ2-1; the match to TRBD2 covers 11 bases. Unmatched junction bases numbered 5, after V lost 4 bases and J lost 5 bases. Germline V gene data show CDR1 as SGHNT and CDR2 as YYREEE (reference sequence). CDR3 length: 15 residues. The CDR3 DNA sequence: TGTGCCAGCAGCCCCGGGACTAGCGGAAACAATGAGCAGTTCTTC. Translation gives CASSPGTSGNNEQFF.

The chain employs TRBV10-3 and TRBJ2-3; the D gene is possibly TRBD2 (6 bases). The germline CDR1 and CDR2 sequences are ENHRY and SYGVKD. V was pared by 2 bases and J by 4 bases, with 10 bases between. CDR3 length: 14 residues. The CDR3 spells CAISEVGLADTQYF. The CDR3 nucleotides are TGTGCCATCAGTGAGGTGGGACTGGCAGATACGCAGTATTTT.

The V call is TRBV5-4, the J call TRBJ2-1; 8 nucleotides match TRBD2. Trimming at V came to 4 bases and at J to 2 bases, leaving 5 bases not matched to a gene. CDR1 SGHNT and CDR2 YYREEE come from the germline V gene (reference sequence). The CDR3 is made up of 15 amino acids. CDR3 DNA: TGTGCCAGCAGCCCCAATAGCGGGACCTACAATGAGCAGTTCTTC. As protein: CASSPNSGTYNEQFF.

This chain joins TRBV6-5 and TRBJ2-7, with 8 bases identical to TRBD2. V lost 3 bases, J lost 4 bases, and 8 bases stayed unmatched. CDR1 and CDR2 (germline): MNHEY, SVGAGI. This CDR3 has 15 residues. CDR3 sequence reads: CASSYTGGPRYEQYF. CDR3 DNA sequence: TGTGCCAGCAGTTATACGGGAGGGCCTCGTTACGAGCAGTACTTC.

This chain joins TRBV11-3 and TRBJ2-1; 13 bases fit TRBD2. In germline, CDR1 is SGHNT, CDR2 YENEEA. CDR3 size: 13 residues. J gave up 13 bases and V 5 bases, and 5 bases lay outside the gene matches. DNA of the CDR3: TGTGCCAGCAGCACGGGACTAGCGGGATCTCAGTTCTTC. Its protein is CASSTGLAGSQFF.

Written as DNA, the CDR3 is TGTGCCAGCAGTGGACAGGGGATCGCCCGAGATACGCAGTATTTT. Translating it yields CASSGQGIARDTQYF. The chain carries TRBV28 and TRBJ2-3, with 9 bases aligning to TRBD1. Germline-derived CDR1 and CDR2 are MDHEN and SYDVKM. CDR3 length: 15 residues. V shed 5 bases, J shed 5 bases, and the junction held 8 bases outside the gene matches.

This clone was observed a single time. This chain uses TRBV7-3 with TRBJ1-2; the D is unclear. This CDR3 has 15 amino acids. Per the germline V gene, CDR1 is SGHTA and CDR2 is FQGTGA. The germline V and J ends were trimmed by 2 bases and 3 bases, with 13 bases remaining between them. CDR3: CASSLSPGRDYGYTF. The CDR3 DNA is TGTGCCAGCAGCTTATCACCAGGCCGCGACTATGGCTACACCTTC.

This CDR3 is CASSSGGGQETQYF. CDR3 DNA: TGTGCCAGCAGCTCAGGCGGTGGTCAAGAGACCCAGTACTTC. The chain links TRBV11-3 to TRBJ2-5; D is uncertain. The V end lost 4 bases, the J end lost 2 bases, and 11 bases lay between the germline ends. This CDR3 region has 14 residues. CDR1 and CDR2 from the germline V gene are SGHNT and YENEEA.

The CDR3 bases are TGTGCCAGCAGTACCGGGGGCAGGGCCATTTCACCCCTCCACTTT. Amino acids: CASSTGGRAISPLHF. The chain links TRBV27 to TRBJ1-6, with D tentatively TRBD1 (6 bases). The CDR3 extends over 15 amino acids. The V end was cut by 5 bases, the J end by 9 bases, with 17 bases between. Germline V lookup: CDR1 MNHEY, CDR2 SMNVEV (reference sequence).